The present T cell receptor (beta chain) was sequenced within a study of OX40 agonist ivuxolimab in advanced cancers. A note on the overall study: Ivuxolimab, which targeted the costimulatory receptor OX40 (CD134), was an agonistic, fully human IgG2 monoclonal antibody. Intravenous ivuxolimab was administered to patients every 2 weeks at six dose levels: 0.01, 0.1, 0.3, 1.5, 3 and 10 mg/kg. Partial responses occurred in three dose-escalation patients, of whom one had hepatocellular carcinoma and two had cutaneous melanoma. The point of sequencing TCRbeta in the periphery was to test whether ivuxolimab changed TCR sequence diversity and drove clonal T-cell expansion. Of the approximately 53 patients in dose escalation, 19 had hepatocellular carcinoma, around 15 had melanoma, 9 had renal cell carcinoma and 9 had head and neck cancer. A male proportion of about 79% and a mean age of around 60 years, ranging from 23 to 79, were recorded for the dose-escalation cohort. Patients were allowed to have had prior anti-PD-1, anti-PD-L1 or anti-CTLA-4 therapy, and 40% of the dose-escalation patients had been treated with checkpoint inhibitors. The paper covers the monotherapy dose-escalation part of the phase I ivuxolimab trial, which included N of about 56 patients. The paper's findings and limits, for the study overall: Which antigens the clonally expanded peripheral T cells were specific for was not determined. On average, CD8+ T cells showed more expanded clones than CD4+ T cells after ivuxolimab. In the 0.1-3.0 mg/kg groups, partial responders were among the patients with the lowest normalized peripheral clonal expansion, particularly in CD8+ T cells. Low levels of normalized T-cell clonal expansion were also seen in some patients who did not respond. Clonal expansion of both CD4+ and CD8+ blood T cells was observed from baseline to week 6 at doses 0.1 to 3.0 mg/kg.

Concerning this clone: It lacks a known antigen. The record has no base qualities; no much larger clone is one base away.

The CDR1 and CDR2 encoded by the germline V gene are WSHSY and SAAADI. The germline V end is reduced by 3 bases and the J end by 6 bases; junction bases left unmatched: 4. The CDR3 spans 13 residues, from the cysteine through the phenylalanine. CDR3 DNA only is kept here, 39 bases in frame from base 1. To sequence the TCRbeta CDR3 region, genomic DNA was isolated from the sorted cells. TCRbeta CDR3 regions were sequenced using the immunoSEQ Assay. The table comes from immuneACCESS by way of TCRdb, which keeps in-frame sequences with V and J called. Part of the clones is missing from these tables; in studies checked, under half for an unresolved V gene and the rest for unknown reasons. For this sample there are 100,000 or so clones; roughly 94% appear just once. Together, the top ten hold 0.15% to 0.2% of the sample. Patients with a history of autoimmune disease or receiving systemic immunosuppression were excluded from the trial. In every dose cohort, peripheral blood was drawn for TCR sequencing at baseline, cycle 4 day 1, and cycle 7 day 1. The samples were drawn from a first-in-human, open-label, multicenter phase I dose-escalation trial of ivuxolimab. The trial enrolled adults with locally advanced or metastatic head and neck squamous cell, hepatocellular, melanoma or renal cell carcinoma. Before TCR sequencing, CD4+ T cells and CD8+ T cells from peripheral blood were sorted into separate populations.

The receptor's source is an adult with an advanced solid tumor such as melanoma, head and neck, liver or kidney cancer. This specimen was CD4+ or CD8+ T cells sorted from blood, taken in a trial of the OX40 agonist ivuxolimab. Here the chain combines TRBV10-2 and TRBJ2-7; 8 bases in the middle match TRBD2. CDR3 region: CASSEAGAGEQYF. In nucleotides, the sequence is TGCGCCAGCAGTGAAGCGGGAGCGGGCGAGCAGTACTTC.